One and the same sample provided the 21 T cell receptor beta chains below, sequenced in a study of blood T cell repertoires in COVID-19. Profiling relied on immunoSEQ multiplex PCR, and the TCRdb table lists in-frame clones only, not all of them. The sample records some 270,000 clones, around 83% being singletons. Sequencing input: peripheral blood. The receptor set was obtained from a woman aged 40-49 years who had recovered from COVID-19.

The chain joins TRBV3-1 (or the pseudogene TRBV3-2) to TRBJ2-1; a weak D match, TRBD2 (6 bases). CDR3 size: 14 residues. V was trimmed by 2 bases and J by 6 bases, leaving 11 bases between them. Germline loops: CDR1 LGHDT, CDR2 YNNKEL (reference sequence). In nucleotides, the CDR3 is TGTGCCAGCAGCCAACTCCGGGACTTCAATGAGCAGTTCTTC. It yields the protein CASSQLRDFNEQFF.

The chain uses TRBV7-9 and TRBJ1-5, with unresolved D. Deletions cut 3 bases from V and 3 bases from J, with 9 bases between. Per germline, CDR1 SEHNR and CDR2 FQNEAQ (reference sequence). The CDR3 runs to 14 residues. CDR3 in DNA: TGTGCCAGCAGCTTTAACAGTCCCAATCAGCCCCAGCATTTT. Protein: CASSFNSPNQPQHF.

This sequence joins TRBV7-9 and TRBJ1-2; D unclear. The ends were cut back, 0 bases at V and 6 bases at J, with 14 bases in the middle. The CDR3 has 15 amino acids. CDR1 is SEHNR and CDR2 is FQNEAQ in the germline V gene (reference sequence). In DNA form, the CDR3 reads TGTGCCAGCAGCTTAGCGATCGAGGGTGGGGATGGCTACACCTTC. Encoded protein: CASSLAIEGGDGYTF. Drawing the rest from reference TRBV7-9 and TRBJ1-2, the complete variable domain is DTGVSQNPRHKITKRGQNVTFRCDPISEHNRLYWYRQTLGQGPEFLTYFQNEAQLEKSRLLSDRFSAERPKGSFSTLEIQRTEQGDSAMYLCASSLAIEGGDGYTFGSGTRLTVV.

The rearrangement links TRBV18 to TRBJ2-4, with 9 bases identical to TRBD1. With V trimmed by 0 bases and J by 1 base, 4 bases remained unmatched. The length of the CDR3 is 17 residues. CDR1 is KGHSH and CDR2 is LQKENI in the germline V gene. The CDR3 sequence is CASSPPMGQGAKNIQYF. The CDR3 nucleotides read TGTGCCAGCTCACCACCGATGGGACAGGGTGCCAAAAACATTCAGTACTTC.

The chain carries TRBV24-1 and TRBJ1-2, with 7 bases that match TRBD1. The germline V gene encodes CDR1 KGHDR and CDR2 SFDVKD. The V gene end was trimmed by 3 bases and the J gene end by 8 bases; junction bases not matched to a gene: 11. This CDR3 has 15 amino acids. CDR3 protein: CATSDPNRQGGGYTF. The CDR3 nucleotides read TGTGCCACCAGTGATCCCAATAGACAGGGCGGGGGCTACACCTTC.

The J gene is TRBJ1-2, the V gene TRBV6-1; 7 positions agree with TRBD1. The germline CDR1 and CDR2 sequences are MNHNS and SASEGT. CDR3 size: 16 residues. V lost 1 base, J lost 4 bases, and 9 bases stayed unmatched. Written as DNA, the CDR3 is TGTGCCAGCAGTGAAGGGGACAGCTTATTCCGCTATGGCTACACCTTC. Its protein is CASSEGDSLFRYGYTF.

This clone was detected only a few times. V is TRBV28 and J is TRBJ2-1; D might be TRBD1 (6 bases). Germline lookup yields CDR1 MDHEN and CDR2 SYDVKM. The CDR3 totals 12 residues. V lost 5 bases and J 8 bases, leaving 10 bases between the germline ends. CDR3 sequence reads: CASSDRYYEQFF. The CDR3 DNA sequence: TGTGCCAGCAGTGACAGGTACTATGAGCAGTTCTTC.

As regards this clone: Different DNA sequences within this sample yield the same CDR3. The chain has TRBV5-1 and TRBJ2-2; TRBD2 might be the D (6 bases). The CDR3 loop spans 15 amino acids. The V gene lost 1 base and the J gene lost 2 bases, with 9 bases spanning the gap. Per the germline V gene, CDR1 is SGHRS and CDR2 is YFSETQ. CDR3 DNA: TGCGCCAGCAGCTTGCGGACTACCAACACCGGGGAGCTGTTTTTT. Translation: CASSLRTTNTGELFF.

This sequence joins TRBV7-2 and TRBJ2-7; 8 bases are a match to TRBD2. Germline V lookup: CDR1 SGHTA, CDR2 FQGNSA. The trim removed 4 bases at V and 0 bases at J, leaving 11 bases unmatched. CDR3 length: 17 amino acids. The CDR3 here is CASSSGSVTSASYEQYF. CDR3 DNA: TGTGCCAGCAGCTCGGGTAGCGTGACTAGCGCCTCCTACGAGCAGTACTTC.

V and J are TRBV10-3 and TRBJ1-6; TRBD1 agrees at 8 bases. V lost 0 bases to trimming and J lost 9 bases; unmatched junction nucleotides: 7. The CDR3 extends over 16 amino acids. The germline CDR1 and CDR2 sequences are ENHRY and SYGVKD. The CDR3: CAISESGGDRTSPLHF. The CDR3 DNA follows: TGTGCCATCAGTGAGTCGGGGGGGGACAGGACTTCACCCCTCCACTTT.

The V gene is TRBV19, the J gene TRBJ1-3, with a possible D match to TRBD1 (6 bases). Germline-derived CDR1 and CDR2 are LNHDA and SQIVND (reference sequence). The V gene lost 5 bases and the J gene lost 4 bases, with 12 bases spanning the gap. There are 14 residues in the CDR3. In DNA, the CDR3 is TGTGCCAGTAGTGCCAGGGGTCCGGGAAACACCATATATTTT. Its protein is CASSARGPGNTIYF.

The rearrangement uses TRBV3-1 (or the pseudogene TRBV3-2) and TRBJ2-1, with 10 positions matching TRBD2. Germline CDR1 and CDR2: LGHDT and YNNKEL (reference sequence). CDR3 size: 17 residues. V lost 2 bases, J lost 2 bases, and 6 bases stayed unmatched. CDR3 residues: CASSQSSGGGTYNEQFF. The DNA for the CDR3 is TGTGCCAGCAGCCAATCGAGCGGGGGGGGAACCTACAATGAGCAGTTCTTC.

V and J are TRBV9 and TRBJ1-4; no firm D call. The CDR3 consists of 16 residues. Per the germline V gene, CDR1 is SGDLS and CDR2 is YYNGEE. V lost 0 bases, J lost 4 bases, and 13 bases lay in between. CDR3 in amino acids: CASSVEANGVNEKLFF. In DNA form, the CDR3 reads TGTGCCAGCAGCGTAGAAGCTAACGGAGTTAATGAAAAACTGTTTTTT.

The chain employs TRBV6-5 and TRBJ2-7; 8 nucleotides align to TRBD1. Germline V CDR1 and CDR2: MNHEY, SVGAGI. The trim removed 3 bases at V and 7 bases at J, leaving 8 bases unmatched. The CDR3 runs 14 residues. The CDR3 reads CASSYWAGGGEQYF. The CDR3 nucleotides read TGTGCCAGCAGTTATTGGGCAGGGGGCGGGGAGCAGTACTTC.

The V gene is TRBV7-2, the J gene TRBJ2-1; 7 positions agree with TRBD2. Losses at the gene ends were 5 bases for V and 6 bases for J; bases not matched to a gene: 19. This CDR3 contains 18 residues. Per the germline V gene, CDR1 is SGHTA and CDR2 is FQGNSA. CDR3 sequence: CASSTGGRGRPGGNEQFF. The CDR3 nucleotides are TGTGCCAGCAGCACCGGGGGTAGGGGCCGACCGGGGGGCAATGAGCAGTTCTTC.

This sequence joins TRBV2 and TRBJ1-6, with TRBD1 as a possible D gene (6 bases). Germline V gene data show CDR1 as SNHLY and CDR2 as FYNNEI. Trimming shortened V by 6 bases and J by 7 bases, and 19 bases separated the two germline ends. CDR3 size: 16 residues. The CDR3 DNA sequence: TGTGCCAGCAGCCTACAGGGTCTTTCAGGGAATTCACCCCTCCACTTT. Translated: CASSLQGLSGNSPLHF. Using reference TRBV2 and TRBJ1-6 for the parts outside the CDR3, the full variable domain is EPEVTQTPSHQVTQMGQEVILRCVPISNHLYFYWYRQILGQKVEFLVSFYNNEISEKSEIFDDQFSVERPDGSNFTLKIRSTKLEDSAMYFCASSLQGLSGNSPLHFGNGTRLTVT.

The chain carries TRBV21-1 and TRBJ1-2. TRBV21-1 is a pseudogene. This CDR3 is built from 14 residues. CDR3: CASSFRRDPDGYTF. The CDR3 region has the DNA TGTGCCAGCAGCTTCAGACGGGATCCTGATGGCTACACCTTC.

V usage is TRBV5-1 and J usage is TRBJ1-3, with D perhaps matching TRBD1 (6 bases). CDR3 length: 17 residues. V was pared by 0 bases and J by 0 bases, with 13 bases between. Germline CDR1 is SGHRS and CDR2 is YFSETQ. Here the CDR3 DNA reads TGCGCCAGCAGCTTGGGGTCAGGGGTGAACTCTGGAAACACCATATATTTT. It is translated as CASSLGSGVNSGNTIYF.

The V and J genes are TRBV5-1 and TRBJ1-2; the match to TRBD1 covers 7 bases. V was pared by 1 base and J by 8 bases, with 11 bases of the junction left unmatched. The CDR3 totals 15 residues. The germline CDR1 and CDR2 sequences are SGHRS and YFSETQ. CDR3 in DNA: TGCGCCAGCAGCTTGTCAGGGGGTCAATTTACGGGCTACACCTTC. It codes for CASSLSGGQFTGYTF.

The V and J genes are TRBV23-1 and TRBJ1-5; 7 bases align to TRBD1. TRBV23-1 is known as an ORF, though its function is uncertain. This CDR3 comprises 17 residues. V shed 2 bases, J shed 2 bases, and the junction held 9 bases outside the gene matches. The CDR3 sequence is CASSQTDREKGNQPQHF. The CDR3 DNA sequence: TGCGCCAGCAGTCAAACTGACAGGGAGAAAGGCAATCAGCCCCAGCATTTT.

The V gene is TRBV5-6, the J gene TRBJ1-3, with a tentative D call TRBD1 (5 bases). Trimming removed 5 bases at V and 2 bases at J, with 14 bases between. The CDR3 covers 15 residues. CDR1 SGHDT and CDR2 YYEEEE come from the germline V gene. CDR3 nucleotides: TGTGCCAGCAGTCGAAGGGGATTGGCTGGAAACACCATATATTTT. Residues: CASSRRGLAGNTIYF.